The 16 T cell receptor beta chains reported below all come from one sample, sequenced in a study of T cell repertoires in cytomegalovirus infection. The antigens of these receptors remain unknown. TCRdb independently ran MiXCR on the reads; one entry per CDR3 protein. The sample shows about 100,000 distinct CDR3 sequences, 25% to 30% of them seen only once. The sample in question was CD8+ T cells from cultured PBMCs, obtained from culture after CMV antigen stimulation. The receptor source for this set is a human donor in good health (CMV status not recorded). Some clones in this sample may be carry-over from other donors' samples.

This clonotype was detected ten times or more. J is TRBJ1-6 and V is TRBV6-5; perhaps TRBD1 as D (6 bases). Between the trimmed V and J ends, which lost 2 bases and 10 bases, there was a span of 15 bases. Germline values: CDR1 MNHEY, CDR2 SVGAGI. This CDR3 comprises 15 residues. The DNA of the CDR3 is TGTGCCAGCAGTTACGTGGCAGGGGCCAGATCACCCCTCCACTTT. It yields the protein CASSYVAGARSPLHF.

This clonotype showed up just a few times. This chain uses TRBV7-2 with TRBJ1-6; D is uncertain. Trimming took off 6 bases at V and 7 bases at J, with 16 bases between the two ends. The CDR3 consists of 15 residues. Germline V gene sequence: CDR1 SGHTA, CDR2 FQGNSA. The DNA for the CDR3 is TGTGCCAGCAGTCTACCGGGCCGAGGGAATTCACCCCTCCACTTT. It codes for CASSLPGRGNSPLHF.

The chain is built from TRBV7-8 and TRBJ2-7; 7 nucleotides match TRBD1. Germline V lookup: CDR1 SGHVS, CDR2 FQNEAQ. Trimming removed 6 bases from V and 6 bases from J; junction bases left unmatched: 11. CDR3 length: 14 amino acids. CDR3: CASRMGQYYSEQYF. The CDR3 DNA follows: TGTGCCAGCAGAATGGGACAGTATTATAGCGAGCAGTACTTC.

In its sample, this clonotype was seen many times. This sequence joins TRBV12-3 or TRBV12-4 and TRBJ2-3, with D perhaps TRBD2 (6 bases). The CDR3 is 15 residues long. Trimming cost V 6 bases and J 1 base, with 14 bases left between them. CDR3 amino acids: CASRYGAGRTDTQYF. The CDR3 region has the DNA TGTGCCAGCAGGTATGGAGCGGGCCGCACAGATACGCAGTATTTT.

The chain combines TRBV6-5 with TRBJ2-1, with 10 positions matching TRBD2. CDR3 size: 22 residues. Germline trimming cut 5 bases from V and 0 bases from J; bases unmatched to any gene: 22. CDR1 and CDR2 (germline): MNHEY, SVGAGI. The CDR3 coding sequence is TGTGCCAGCAGTGACCCCTTGGTGGCGATAGCGGGGGGAAGGAGCTCCTACAATGAGCAGTTCTTC. This codes for CASSDPLVAIAGGRSSYNEQFF.

This clonotype has only a few counts. The chain is built from TRBV7-6 and TRBJ2-3, with 7 bases fitting TRBD1. Looked up from germline, CDR1 is SGHVS and CDR2 is FNYEAQ. With V trimmed by 2 bases and J by 0 bases, 2 bases remained unmatched. The CDR3 has 15 residues. In DNA form, the CDR3 reads TGTGCCAGCAGCTTACTGACAGGGAGCACAGATACGCAGTATTTT. Residues: CASSLLTGSTDTQYF.

This clonotype was found many times. The chain uses TRBV28 and TRBJ1-1; D not certain. The CDR3 extends over 15 amino acids. The V end lost 7 bases, the J end lost 5 bases, and 20 bases lay between the germline ends. CDR1 and CDR2 from the germline V gene are MDHEN and SYDVKM. Here the CDR3 reads CASTFPGMDVTEAFF. CDR3 DNA: TGTGCCAGCACCTTCCCGGGGATGGATGTAACTGAAGCTTTCTTT.

The sample holds one count of this clonotype. This rearrangement joins TRBV7-9 to TRBJ2-1; either TRBD1 or TRBD2 may fit D (5 bases each). Germline V lookup: CDR1 SEHNR, CDR2 FQNEAQ (reference sequence). This CDR3 has 14 residues. Trimming took 4 bases from V and 3 from J, leaving 10 bases between them. DNA for the CDR3: TGTGCCAGCAGCTCCGGGACCAACTACAATGAGCAGTTCTTC. Amino acids: CASSSGTNYNEQFF.

This clonotype was recorded a few times. The chain combines TRBV6-6 with TRBJ1-1, with D possibly being TRBD1 (6 bases). The CDR3 is 14 residues long. V shed 6 bases and J shed 3 bases, with 14 bases lying between them. Germline CDR1 MNHNY, CDR2 SVGAGI (reference sequence). CDR3 sequence reads: CASSPVGGDTEAFF. DNA of the CDR3: TGTGCCAGCAGCCCTGTCGGGGGCGACACTGAAGCTTTCTTT.

The CDR3 is CASSDATGGMETQYF. In DNA form, the CDR3 reads TGTGCCAGCAGTGATGCTACGGGGGGAATGGAGACCCAGTACTTC. This rearrangement joins TRBV2 to TRBJ2-5, with 7 bases identical to TRBD2. From germline, CDR1 is SNHLY and CDR2 FYNNEI. The CDR3 loop spans 15 amino acids. The junction had 9 bases not matched to a gene; V was cut back by 3 bases and J by 5 bases.

A note on this clonotype: This may come from a read error, since a much larger clone is one base off. This chain joins TRBV7-2 and TRBJ1-1, with TRBD1 matching over 12 bases. This CDR3 has 14 amino acids. Germline V gene sequence: CDR1 SGHTA, CDR2 FQGNSA. The ends lost 3 bases at V and 7 bases at J; junction bases unmatched: 3. CDR3 protein: CASSLGTGGFEAFF. The DNA for the CDR3 is TGTGCCAGCAGCTTGGGGACAGGGGGCTTTGAAGCTTTCTTT.

The rearrangement uses TRBV9 and TRBJ1-1, with 8 bases that match TRBD1. This CDR3 region has 15 residues. Germline CDR1 reads SGDLS; CDR2 reads YYNGEE. The J segment lost 2 bases and the V segment lost 3 bases, leaving 6 bases of the junction unmatched. The chain's CDR3 is CASSARDRRNTEAFF. In DNA form, the CDR3 reads TGTGCCAGCAGCGCAAGGGACAGGAGAAACACTGAAGCTTTCTTT.

This clonotype occurred a few times. This chain joins TRBV5-4 and TRBJ2-1; D is undetermined. V dropped 0 bases and J dropped 1 base, with 11 bases sitting between them. The CDR3 has 16 amino acids. Germline CDR1 SGHNT, CDR2 YYREEE (reference sequence). CDR3 region: CASSLEAASSYNEQFF. The CDR3 bases are TGTGCCAGCAGCTTGGAGGCAGCCTCATCCTACAATGAGCAGTTCTTC.

Here the CDR3 DNA reads TGTGCCAGCAGTGGGGGACAGGCCAACAATGAGCAGTTCTTC. Translating gives CASSGGQANNEQFF. V usage is TRBV28 and J usage is TRBJ2-1; 8 bases are shared with TRBD1. V trimming: 5 bases; J trimming: 5 bases; junction bases outside the gene matches: 5. This CDR3 contains 14 residues. Looked up from germline, CDR1 is MDHEN and CDR2 is SYDVKM. Full variable domain (remainder filled in from reference TRBV28 and TRBJ2-1): DVKVTQSSRYLVKRTGEKVFLECVQDMDHENMFWYRQDPGLGLRLIYFSYDVKMKEKGDIPEGYSVSREKKERFSLILESASTNQTSMYLCASSGGQANNEQFFGPGTRLTVL.

The rearrangement links TRBV7-6 to TRBJ2-3; D assignment may be TRBD1 or TRBD2 (5 bases each). CDR1 and CDR2 from the germline V gene are SGHVS and FNYEAQ. V dropped 2 bases and J dropped 2 bases, with 14 bases sitting between them. This CDR3 is built from 16 residues. CDR3 amino acids: CASSLSSGRVTDTQYF. In DNA, the CDR3 is TGTGCCAGCAGCTTATCCTCAGGGAGAGTCACAGATACGCAGTATTTT.

This clonotype turned up a few times. This rearrangement joins TRBV27 to TRBJ2-3; no clear D. Germline V lookup: CDR1 MNHEY, CDR2 SMNVEV (reference sequence). This CDR3 contains 13 residues. The V gene lost 5 bases and the J gene lost 0 bases, with 6 bases spanning the gap. CDR3 nucleotides: TGTGCCAGCAGTAAAGTGAGCACAGATACGCAGTATTTT. Its protein product is CASSKVSTDTQYF.